These T cell receptor beta chains were read from a single sample in a study of blood T cell repertoires in COVID-19. The assay was immunoSEQ multiplex PCR, and TCRdb's table has in-frame clones only and misses some. The table records some 200,000 clones, more than 65% of them present only once. What was sequenced was peripheral blood. These receptors came from a woman between 55 and 75 years old with acute or convalescent COVID-19. Both conserved end residues are part of each CDR3. Fields, in order: V gene, clone size, J gene, D gene, CDR3 DNA, CDR3 protein. D genes are given only for firm matches. The listing skips clone size in some rows; elsewhere it reads once, few, many or a size class.

>TRBV15|.|TRBJ2-1|.
TGTGCCACCAGCAGGGGGGGGACAGGCAATGAGCAGTTCTTC
CATSRGGTGNEQFF
>TRBV4-1|.|TRBJ1-4|TRBD1
TGCGCCAGCAGCCAAGATCGGGGAACAGGGGGACACAGTGAAAAACTGTTTTTT
CASSQDRGTGGHSEKLFF
>TRBV6-1|.|TRBJ1-1|.
TGTGCCAGCAGTGAGAGGAGGGTTCCGAACACTGAAGCTTTCTTT
CASSERRVPNTEAFF
>TRBV2|few|TRBJ2-1|TRBD2
TGTGCCAGCATGGCGGGGGGGTACAATGAGCAGTTCTTC
CASMAGGYNEQFF
>TRBV5-4|once|TRBJ1-2|.
TGTGCCAGCAGCGAACAACAGGGTTTCTATGGCTACACCTTC
CASSEQQGFYGYTF
>TRBV13|.|TRBJ1-2|.
TGTGCCAGCAGCTTAGCACTGAGCGGAGCTGGTGGCTACACCTTC
CASSLALSGAGGYTF
>TRBV2|.|TRBJ1-3|.
TGTGCCAGCCGTAGCACGGGAACCCTGATGGACACCATATATTTT
CASRSTGTLMDTIYF
>TRBV5-6|once|TRBJ1-4|.
TGTGCCAGCAGCTCGTTAAAACAGGGAACTAATGAAAAACTGTTTTTT
CASSSLKQGTNEKLFF
>TRBV6-5|.|TRBJ1-2|.
TGTGCCAGCAGTCCCTCGCGGATGGGTGGCTACACCTTC
CASSPSRMGGYTF
>TRBV4-1|.|TRBJ2-2|.
TGCGCCAGCAGCCAAGAGGGACAAAACACCGGGGAGCTGTTTTTT
CASSQEGQNTGELFF
>TRBV2|.|TRBJ1-6|.
TGTGCCAGCAGTGCCTCAGGGTCGGATAATTCACCCCTCCACTTT
CASSASGSDNSPLHF
>TRBV30|.|TRBJ1-2|.
TGTGCCTGGGGGGACACTTCCTATGGCTACACCTTC
CAWGDTSYGYTF
>TRBV7-2|.|TRBJ1-1|.
TGTGCCAGCAGCTATAGATTGGACAGCGGGAATGCTTTCTTT
CASSYRLDSGNAFF
>TRBV5-4|few|TRBJ1-1|TRBD1
TGTGCCAGCAGCTCCTATCAGGGGGTGGGAGATGCTTTCTTT
CASSSYQGVGDAFF
>TRBV7-2|few|TRBJ1-1|.
TGTGCCAGCAGCTTAGCCCGCGGGGTTGAAGCTTTCTTT
CASSLARGVEAFF
>TRBV7-9|.|TRBJ1-1|TRBD1
TGTGCCAGCAGCCCCAGGGACAGGGCCCGAGCTTTCTTT
CASSPRDRARAFF
>TRBV2|.|TRBJ1-2|.
TGTGCCAGCAGTGTCGTCGACAGTGGCGGCTACACCTTC
CASSVVDSGGYTF
>TRBV12-3/TRBV12-4|.|TRBJ1-6|.
TGTGCCAGCAGCACAGGGAAATATTCACCCCTCCACTTT
CASSTGKYSPLHF
>TRBV5-1|.|TRBJ1-1|TRBD1
TGCGCCAGCAGAACAGGGGAACAGGGCACTGAAGCTTTCTTT
CASRTGEQGTEAFF
>TRBV2|.|TRBJ1-1|.
TGTGCCAGCAGTTCGGACTATTTTGAAGCTTTCTTT
CASSSDYFEAFF
>TRBV24-1|few|TRBJ1-6|.
TGTGCCACCCCCGGGACATATCGCTATAATTCACCCCTCCACTTT
CATPGTYRYNSPLHF
>TRBV12-3/TRBV12-4|.|TRBJ1-1|.
TGTGCCAGCAGGGGGGGGTGGACTGAAGCTTTCTTT
CASRGGWTEAFF
>TRBV5-1|.|TRBJ2-7|TRBD1
TGCGCCAGCAGCTTCGAGGGGGACAGCTCCTACGAGCAGTACTTC
CASSFEGDSSYEQYF
>TRBV7-9|.|TRBJ2-7|TRBD2
TGTGCCAGCAGCCCGGTGGGACTAGCGGGCTCCTACGAGCAGTACTTC
CASSPVGLAGSYEQYF
>TRBV10-3|.|TRBJ1-1|.
TGTGCCATCAGTGAGAGACAGCCACCTATGGCTTTCTTT
CAISERQPPMAFF
>TRBV5-4|.|TRBJ1-2|.
TGTGCCAGCAGCTTGGGGGGGGACGGAGGCTATGGCTACACCTTC
CASSLGGDGGYGYTF
>TRBV27|.|TRBJ2-2|.
TGTGCCAGCAGTACCAGGGGCACCGGGGAGCTGTTTTTT
CASSTRGTGELFF
>TRBV5-5|.|TRBJ2-5|.
TGTGCCAGCAGCTACGCTCCGGCGGGACTTAAAGAGACCCAGTACTTC
CASSYAPAGLKETQYF
>TRBV18|.|TRBJ1-1|TRBD1
TGTGCCAGCTCACTTCAGCAGGGGGTAGGAACTGAAGCTTTCTTT
CASSLQQGVGTEAFF
>TRBV28|.|TRBJ1-2|.
TGTGCCAGCAGAGGAGGCGGGAGGTGGGGCTACACCTTC
CASRGGGRWGYTF
>TRBV6-6|.|TRBJ1-1|.
TGTGCCAGCAGCACAACGGTACAGTACACTGAAGCTTTCTTT
CASSTTVQYTEAFF
>TRBV9|few|TRBJ1-4|.
TGTGCCAGCAGCGTCGTACCGGATGAAAAACTGTTTTTT
CASSVVPDEKLFF
>TRBV7-9|.|TRBJ1-4|TRBD1
TGTGCCAGCAGCTCTAAGGGACAGGGAAATGAAAAACTGTTTTTT
CASSSKGQGNEKLFF
>TRBV4-2|.|TRBJ2-7|TRBD2
TGTGCCAGCAGCCGGACCGGGACTAGCGGGGGAGACTCCTACGAGCAGTACTTC
CASSRTGTSGGDSYEQYF
>TRBV2|.|TRBJ2-3|.
TGTGCCAGCAGTGCTTTGACAGATACGCAGTATTTT
CASSALTDTQYF
>TRBV6-6|.|TRBJ1-1|.
TGTGCCAGCAGTTCCGCGGGCTCTGAAGCTTTCTTT
CASSSAGSEAFF
>TRBV19|.|TRBJ2-2|.
TGTGCCAGTACCCCAGGGGACCTAAACACCGGGGAGCTGTTTTTT
CASTPGDLNTGELFF
>TRBV7-9|.|TRBJ1-1|.
TGTGCCAGCAGCTCTGCGCCTGAAGCTTTCTTT
CASSSAPEAFF
>TRBV19|.|TRBJ2-3|TRBD1
TGTGCCAGTAGTGCCCGAGGGACAGGGATCACAGATACGCAGTATTTT
CASSARGTGITDTQYF
>TRBV28|.|TRBJ1-2|TRBD1
TGTGCCAGCACCGAACCGGGGGACAGGGGACGCTATGGCTACACCTTC
CASTEPGDRGRYGYTF
>TRBV5-1|.|TRBJ1-1|.
TGCGCCAGCAGCTTTCGGGGGATGCACACTGAAGCTTTCTTT
CASSFRGMHTEAFF
>TRBV10-3|.|TRBJ1-2|.
TGTGCCATCAGTGAGTATCGTCAGAATTATGGCTACACCTTC
CAISEYRQNYGYTF
>TRBV6-5|.|TRBJ2-2|TRBD2
TGTGCCAGCAGAAACGTAGCGGGCACCGGGGAGCTGTTTTTT
CASRNVAGTGELFF
>TRBV12-3/TRBV12-4|.|TRBJ2-1|.
TGTGCCAGCAGTCCAGGGTCCCATGAGCAGTTCTTC
CASSPGSHEQFF
>TRBV6-5|.|TRBJ2-2|.
TGTGCCAGCAGTCCCCTACCAGGCACCGGGGAGCTGTTTTTT
CASSPLPGTGELFF
>TRBV27|.|TRBJ2-1|.
TGTGCCAGCAGTTTCTACAATGAGCGGTTCTTC
CASSFYNERFF